This is a list of T cell receptor beta chains from one sample in a study of blood T cell repertoires in COVID-19. Generated by immunoSEQ multiplex PCR, the TCRdb table keeps only in-frame clones and is missing some. The sample has around 350,000 clones, about 88% seen once; the top ten hold around 3%. The sample consisted of peripheral blood. The source of these receptors is a human donor in a cohort sampled during active COVID-19. Each CDR3 is given with its conserved first and last residue. Each record gives: D gene, V gene, clone size, J gene, CDR3 DNA, CDR3 protein. The D gene is left open where the match is weak. For some rows the clone size is stated as once, few or many, or as a class when expanded; others skip it.

.	TRBV15	.	TRBJ1-2	TGTGCCACCAGCAGAGATCGTCACAGAAACTATGGCTACACCTTC	CATSRDRHRNYGYTF
.	TRBV6-2/TRBV6-3	.	TRBJ2-5	TGTGCCAGCAGTTCGGGACTCGCGATGGAGACCCAGTACTTC	CASSSGLAMETQYF
.	TRBV12-1	.	TRBJ2-2	TGTGCCAGCGGTCCGGGACACATCGGCCGGACCGGGGAGCTGTTTTTT	CASGPGHIGRTGELFF
.	TRBV6-6	.	TRBJ1-5	TGTGCCAGCAGTCTCCGGAGCAATCAGCCCCAGCATTTT	CASSLRSNQPQHF
.	TRBV7-9	.	TRBJ2-1	TGTGCCAGCAGCCCCCGGGTGTCTGGTGAGCAGTTCTTC	CASSPRVSGEQFF
TRBD1	TRBV2	.	TRBJ1-1	TGTGCCAGCACAGGACAGGGGGCGATCACTGAAGCTTTCTTT	CASTGQGAITEAFF
TRBD1	TRBV5-1	.	TRBJ2-7	TGCGCCAGCAGCTTCGGCGGACAGGGTGTAAGCGAGCAGTACTTC	CASSFGGQGVSEQYF
TRBD1	TRBV5-1	.	TRBJ2-1	TGCGCCAGCAGCTTGGCGGGGACAGGACGAAATGAGCAGTTCTTC	CASSLAGTGRNEQFF
.	TRBV19	once	TRBJ2-3	TGTGCCAGTAGTAAACAGGTCACAGATACGCAGTATTTT	CASSKQVTDTQYF
TRBD1	TRBV20-1	.	TRBJ2-7	TGCAGTGCTAGTCACAGGGGTTACGAGCAGTACTTC	CSASHRGYEQYF
.	TRBV2	.	TRBJ2-1	TGTGCCAGCAATCGCCCCCCTTTGGGTAGCACTGACAATGAGCAGTTCTTC	CASNRPPLGSTDNEQFF
.	TRBV7-3	.	TRBJ2-1	TGTGCCAGCAGCTTACCCAGTGAGGGTGAGCAGTTCTTC	CASSLPSEGEQFF
TRBD2	TRBV28	.	TRBJ2-5	TGTGCCAGCAGTCCGCCCAGCGGGAGGGTTAGAGAGACCCAGTACTTC	CASSPPSGRVRETQYF
TRBD1	TRBV5-6	.	TRBJ1-3	TGTGCCAGCAGCCTATTCGACAGGGAAGAAAACACCATATATTTT	CASSLFDREENTIYF
TRBD1	TRBV9	.	TRBJ2-1	TGTGCCAGCAGCCTCCGACAGGGCCGGCACAATGAGCAGTTCTTC	CASSLRQGRHNEQFF
TRBD2	TRBV13	.	TRBJ2-7	TGTGCCAGCAGCTTTAGGACTAGCGCAACCCCCCACTACGAGCAGTACTTC	CASSFRTSATPHYEQYF
TRBD1	TRBV28	.	TRBJ2-7	TGTGCCAGCAGTTTACGGGCAGGGGGATCCTACGAGCAGTACTTC	CASSLRAGGSYEQYF
TRBD1	TRBV30	.	TRBJ1-2	TGTGCCTGGGATCAGGGGGCGCGGGACGGCTACACCTTC	CAWDQGARDGYTF
TRBD1	TRBV29-1	.	TRBJ2-2	TGCAGCGCTGCGACAGGGGTTGGAACCGGGGAGCTGTTTTTT	CSAATGVGTGELFF
TRBD2	TRBV6-1	.	TRBJ2-7	TGTGCCAGCAGTGAAGCGCCGGGAGGAGTCTACGAGCAGTACTTC	CASSEAPGGVYEQYF
TRBD2	TRBV24-1	few	TRBJ2-1	TGTGCCATCGGGCCTAGCGGGAGGAATGAGCAGTTCTTC	CAIGPSGRNEQFF
.	TRBV9	.	TRBJ2-3	TGTGCCAGCAGCGTGGGGCCAGACACAGATACGCAGTATTTT	CASSVGPDTDTQYF
.	TRBV5-6	few	TRBJ2-1	TGTGCCAGCAGCTTGGCCTTGACTAGTCATGATGGTGAGCAGTTCTTC	CASSLALTSHDGEQFF
.	TRBV5-1	once	TRBJ2-3	TGCGCCAGCAGCTTAGTCGGGGGGCCGGAAGATACGCAGTATTTT	CASSLVGGPEDTQYF
.	TRBV6-2/TRBV6-3	.	TRBJ2-7	TGTGCCAGCAGTTACTTCAGGGGGGCGTTCTCCTACGAGCAGTACTTC	CASSYFRGAFSYEQYF